This entry lists 25 T cell receptor beta chains sequenced from one sample in a study of blood T cell repertoires in COVID-19. Libraries were prepared by immunoSEQ multiplex PCR; TCRdb keeps only in-frame clonotypes and omits some of them. The table has a few hundred thousand clones, roughly 84% seen once; the top ten hold about 1.5%. Sequenced: peripheral blood. All receptors come from a woman in her 40s who had recovered from COVID-19.

The rearrangement joins TRBV30 to TRBJ1-2; a weak D match, TRBD1 (5 bases). Deletions cut 3 bases from V and 3 bases from J, with 14 bases between. From germline, CDR1 is GTSNPN and CDR2 SVGIG (reference sequence). The CDR3 has 14 amino acids. The chain's CDR3 is CAWSERPGYYGYTF. The CDR3 nucleotides are TGTGCCTGGAGCGAACGACCAGGGTACTATGGCTACACCTTC.

The chain carries TRBV5-1 and TRBJ2-7, with TRBD1 matching over 9 bases. Germline V gene sequence: CDR1 SGHRS, CDR2 YFSETQ. V shed 4 bases, J shed 6 bases, and the junction held 11 bases outside the gene matches. The CDR3 sequence is 15 residues long. The CDR3 region is CASSPPDRGVREQYF. The DNA of the CDR3 is TGCGCCAGCAGCCCACCCGACAGGGGGGTACGCGAGCAGTACTTC.

The chain carries TRBV28 and TRBJ2-6; 7 bases line up with TRBD2. Trimming cost V 2 bases and J 4 bases; bases outside gene matches: 5. CDR1 and CDR2 (germline): MDHEN, SYDVKM. CDR3 size: 16 residues. Written as DNA, the CDR3 is TGTGCCAGCAGTTTAAATGGCGGGAGAGGGGCCAACGTCCTGACTTTC. It codes for CASSLNGGRGANVLTF.

The chain joins TRBV2 to TRBJ1-2; unclear D gene. The CDR3 is made up of 14 amino acids. V lost 4 bases and J 2 bases, leaving 11 bases between the germline ends. The germline V gene encodes CDR1 SNHLY and CDR2 FYNNEI. This CDR3 is CASSVNGKNYGYTF. As DNA, the CDR3 is TGTGCCAGCAGTGTAAACGGGAAAAACTATGGCTACACCTTC.

The chain is built from TRBV18 and TRBJ2-3; D gene unclear. V was trimmed by 3 bases and J by 4 bases, leaving 11 bases between them. The germline CDR1 and CDR2 sequences are KGHSH and LQKENI. This CDR3 spans 14 amino acids. CDR3 sequence: CASSPPPEADTQYF. In DNA form, the CDR3 reads TGTGCCAGCTCACCCCCCCCTGAGGCAGATACGCAGTATTTT.

The chain combines TRBV18 with TRBJ2-3; D is undetermined. The CDR3 has 15 residues. Germline values: CDR1 KGHSH, CDR2 LQKENI. V lost 6 bases to trimming and J lost 0 bases, with 13 bases between them. The CDR3 nucleotides read TGTGCCAGCTCTCCTCTCCCAACTAGCACAGATACGCAGTATTTT. Protein: CASSPLPTSTDTQYF.

The rearrangement uses TRBV19 and TRBJ1-6; D possibly corresponds to TRBD1 (5 bases). The CDR3 loop spans 14 amino acids. Trimming stripped 1 base from V and 9 bases from J, with 10 bases between. Germline CDR1 LNHDA, CDR2 SQIVND (reference sequence). The CDR3 reads CASSIARAGSPLHF. CDR3 nucleotides: TGTGCCAGTAGTATAGCCAGGGCAGGTTCACCCCTCCACTTT.

V and J are TRBV7-2 and TRBJ2-7; D is perhaps TRBD1 (6 bases). CDR3 length: 13 residues. V gave up 5 bases and J gave up 9 bases, with 17 bases separating them. Per germline, CDR1 SGHTA and CDR2 FQGNSA. The CDR3 here is CASSVRTDGRQYF. In DNA form, the CDR3 reads TGTGCCAGCAGCGTGAGGACAGACGGTAGGCAGTACTTC. Variable domain in full (rest from reference TRBV7-2 and TRBJ2-7): GAGVSQSPSNKVTEKGKDVELRCDPISGHTALYWYRQSLGQGLEFLIYFQGNSAPDKSGLPSDRFSAERTGGSVSTLTIQRTQQEDSAVYLCASSVRTDGRQYFGPGTRLTVT.

The table lists this clone with a few counts. V is TRBV28 and J is TRBJ1-2; D is uncertain. This CDR3 region has 16 residues. V lost 5 bases to trimming and J lost 5 bases, with 21 bases between them. In germline, CDR1 is MDHEN, CDR2 SYDVKM. CDR3 sequence: CASSPNIEGAGYGYTF. The CDR3 bases are TGTGCCAGCAGTCCTAACATAGAGGGAGCGGGTTATGGCTACACCTTC.

J is TRBJ1-4 and V is TRBV28; maybe TRBD1 (5 bases). Deletions cut 2 bases from V and 0 bases from J, with 10 bases between. The CDR3 is made up of 16 amino acids. The germline V gene has CDR1 MDHEN and CDR2 SYDVKM. The CDR3, as DNA: TGTGCCAGCAGTTTACAGGGATTTGCAACTAATGAAAAACTGTTTTTT. This translates into CASSLQGFATNEKLFF.

The chain recombines TRBV19 with TRBJ2-7, with 8 positions matching TRBD1. Germline CDR1 is LNHDA and CDR2 is SQIVND (reference sequence). V shed 9 bases and J 0 bases; nucleotides not matched to a gene: 10. There are 15 residues in the CDR3. The DNA of the CDR3 is TGTGCCAGCAGTTCGGGACAGGCCTTCTCCTACGAGCAGTACTTC. Its protein is CASSSGQAFSYEQYF. Full variable domain (rest looked up from reference TRBV19 and TRBJ2-7): DGGITQSPKYLFRKEGQNVTLSCEQNLNHDAMYWYRQDPGQGLRLIYYSQIVNDFQKGDIAEGYSVSREKKESFPLTVTSAQKNPTAFYLCASSSGQAFSYEQYFGPGTRLTVT.

V gene TRBV5-1 combines with J gene TRBJ2-1; 11 bases are a match to TRBD2. The CDR3 runs to 15 residues. Losses at the gene ends were 4 bases for V and 6 bases for J; bases not matched to a gene: 6. Germline V lookup: CDR1 SGHRS, CDR2 YFSETQ. The CDR3 region has the DNA TGCGCCAGCAGCGCTACTAGCGGGGGCCCCAATGAGCAGTTCTTC. Translated, it gives CASSATSGGPNEQFF.

The rearrangement uses TRBV6-1 and TRBJ2-7; possible D gene TRBD2, 6 bases. V shed 4 bases and J shed 0 bases, with 16 bases lying between them. Germline V lookup: CDR1 MNHNS, CDR2 SASEGT. There are 16 residues in the CDR3. The CDR3 region is CASSAWAGKSSYEQYF. CDR3 in DNA: TGTGCCAGCAGTGCCTGGGCGGGGAAGAGCTCCTACGAGCAGTACTTC.

V usage is TRBV2 and J usage is TRBJ1-6; D not certain. Trimming cost V 10 bases and J 6 bases, with 16 bases left between them. There are 14 residues in the CDR3. The germline V gene encodes CDR1 SNHLY and CDR2 FYNNEI. CDR3 in amino acids: CATLRSGINSPLHF. The CDR3 nucleotides are TGTGCCACTCTCCGGTCGGGGATTAATTCACCCCTCCACTTT.

The chain links TRBV18 to TRBJ2-1; a weak D match, TRBD2 (5 bases). The CDR3 totals 17 residues. Between the trimmed V and J ends, which lost 2 bases and 7 bases, there was a span of 21 bases. The V gene's germline CDR1 is KGHSH and CDR2 LQKENI. The DNA of the CDR3 is TGTGCCAGCTCACCAAATTTTAGGGTCTCGACTACTAATGAGCAGTTCTTC. Translating it yields CASSPNFRVSTTNEQFF.

The chain employs TRBV6-5 and TRBJ2-5; the D gene is possibly TRBD1 (7 bases). The CDR3 has 15 amino acids. Trimming removed 0 bases from V and 7 bases from J, with 15 bases in between. CDR1 and CDR2 from the germline V gene are MNHEY and SVGAGI. The CDR3 sequence: CASSYSSGGPLTQYF. The CDR3 nucleotides read TGTGCCAGCAGTTACTCGTCAGGGGGGCCATTGACCCAGTACTTC.

The chain recombines TRBV12-3 or TRBV12-4 with TRBJ1-5, with 8 bases fitting TRBD1. CDR3 length equals 13 residues. Trimming at V came to 5 bases and at J to 7 bases, leaving 4 bases not matched to a gene. CDR3 amino acids: CASSPGGSQPQHF. CDR3 DNA: TGTGCCAGCAGTCCAGGGGGCTCCCAGCCCCAGCATTTT.

The chain uses TRBV5-4 and TRBJ2-1, with 12 bases aligning to TRBD2. V shed 5 bases, J shed 0 bases, and the junction held 6 bases outside the gene matches. The germline CDR1 and CDR2 sequences are SGHNT and YYREEE (reference sequence). This CDR3 spans 17 amino acids. CDR3 nucleotides: TGTGCCAGCAGTAAGGGGACTAGCGGGTCCTCCTACAATGAGCAGTTCTTC. Amino acids: CASSKGTSGSSYNEQFF. The full variable domain, with the rest looked up from reference TRBV5-4 and TRBJ2-1, is ETGVTQSPTHLIKTRGQQVTLRCSSQSGHNTVSWYQQALGQGPQFIFQYYREEENGRGNFPPRFSGLQFPNYSSELNVNALELDDSALYLCASSKGTSGSSYNEQFFGPGTRLTVL.

The chain has TRBV12-3 or TRBV12-4 and TRBJ2-1; a weak D match, TRBD1 (5 bases). The CDR3 loop spans 13 amino acids. Trimming removed 1 base at V and 4 bases at J, with 5 bases between. The CDR3 spells CASSLGQYNEQFF. As DNA, the CDR3 is TGTGCCAGCAGTTTAGGACAGTACAATGAGCAGTTCTTC.

This clone was detected once. The CDR3 sequence is CASSSGQQETQYF. CDR3 bases: TGTGCCAGCAGTTCTGGACAGCAAGAGACCCAGTACTTC. The rearrangement joins TRBV28 to TRBJ2-5; D is perhaps TRBD1 (6 bases). This CDR3 contains 13 residues. The V gene lost 4 bases and the J gene lost 2 bases, with 8 bases spanning the gap. The germline V gene has CDR1 MDHEN and CDR2 SYDVKM.

The rearrangement joins TRBV6-5 to TRBJ1-1; no clear D gene. This CDR3 has 11 amino acids. From germline, CDR1 is MNHEY and CDR2 SVGAGI. The germline V and J ends were trimmed by 6 bases and 2 bases, with 4 bases remaining between them. CDR3 nucleotides: TGTGCCAGCAGAACAAACACTGAAGCTTTCTTT. Its translation: CASRTNTEAFF.

J is TRBJ1-3 and V is TRBV21-1. TRBV21-1 is reported as a pseudogene. CDR3 length equals 16 residues. CDR3 bases: TGTGCCAGCAGCAGGGGACTTACGCTCTCTGGAAACACCATATATTTT. Amino acids: CASSRGLTLSGNTIYF.

The V call is TRBV18, the J call TRBJ1-5; no clear D. Germline values: CDR1 KGHSH, CDR2 LQKENI. V was trimmed by 1 base and J by 4 bases, leaving 5 bases between them. CDR3 size: 13 residues. CDR3 sequence (DNA): TGTGCCAGCTCACCACTCCGTAATCAGCCCCAGCATTTT. Translated: CASSPLRNQPQHF.

The genes are TRBV5-6 and TRBJ2-7; maybe TRBD2 (6 bases). Germline V gene data show CDR1 as SGHDT and CDR2 as YYEEEE. CDR3 length: 13 residues. Trimming cost V 3 bases and J 2 bases, with 9 bases left between them. In nucleotides, the CDR3 is TGTGCCAGCAGCTGGCGGGGTCCCTACGAGCAGTACTTC. Amino acids: CASSWRGPYEQYF.

V and J are TRBV27 and TRBJ1-2, with 8 bases matching TRBD1. V lost 6 bases, J lost 0 bases, and 18 bases stayed unmatched. The CDR3 is 19 amino acids. Germline CDR1 reads MNHEY; CDR2 reads SMNVEV (reference sequence). The CDR3 nucleotides are TGTGCCAGCAGGAGGATCTCCGGGACAGGAAAAGTAGCTAACTATGGCTACACCTTC. It codes for CASRRISGTGKVANYGYTF.